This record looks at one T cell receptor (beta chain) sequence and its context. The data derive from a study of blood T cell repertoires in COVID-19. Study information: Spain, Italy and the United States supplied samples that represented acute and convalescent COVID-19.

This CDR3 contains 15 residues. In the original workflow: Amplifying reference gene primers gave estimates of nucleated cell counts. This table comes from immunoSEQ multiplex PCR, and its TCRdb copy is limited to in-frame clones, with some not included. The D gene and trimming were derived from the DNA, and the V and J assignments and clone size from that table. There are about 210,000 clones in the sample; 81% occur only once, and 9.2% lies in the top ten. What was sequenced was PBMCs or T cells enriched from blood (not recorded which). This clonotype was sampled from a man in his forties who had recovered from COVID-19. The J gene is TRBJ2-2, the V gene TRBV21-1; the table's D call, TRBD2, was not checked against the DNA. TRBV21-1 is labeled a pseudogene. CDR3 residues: CASSPTGREHRGAVF. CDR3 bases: TGTGCCAGCAGCCCTACTGGGCGCGAACACCGGGGAGCTGTTTTT.